Detailed here is one TCR beta chain. Its antigen is unknown. The data stem from a study of cytomegalovirus exposure and HLA in healthy donors. General study findings and limits: Cytomegalovirus-associated status was assigned to some 180 TCR beta chains.

The PCR contained 60 Vbeta and 13 Jbeta primers. The method was immunoSEQ multiplex PCR; TCRdb's version includes in-frame clones alone and lacks a portion of them. Of some 120,000 clones listed, around three quarters were seen once; the top ten hold 1%. CDR1 is SGHVS, CDR2 FQNEAQ, per germline. Trimming cost V 3 bases and J 2 bases, with 13 bases left between them. There are 15 residues in the CDR3. What was sequenced was PBMCs. This receptor was obtained from a man in his forties or fifties in good health and CMV-seronegative. The chain recombines TRBV7-8 with TRBJ1-1; unclear D gene. In DNA, the CDR3 is TGTGCCAGCAGCTTCTTCCAGCGGGGAAACACTGAAGCTTTCTTT. Translated: CASSFFQRGNTEAFF.